The 21 T cell receptor beta chains in this list originate from one sample, sequenced in a study of shared clonotypes between healthy human individuals. Repertoires were generated with immunoSEQ multiplex PCR, while TCRdb's copy carries only in-frame clones and drops some. The sample includes some 1.1 million clones, approximately 80% of them seen just once. The specimen was memory CD4+ T cells from PBMCs. Stated subset: CD45RA-negative fraction. These receptors all come from a young man in good health. Some clones in this sample may be carry-over from other donors' samples.

The genes are TRBV5-1 and TRBJ1-2, with a weak D call TRBD1 (6 bases). The V end lost 4 bases, the J end lost 7 bases, and 14 bases lay between the germline ends. The CDR3 extends over 13 amino acids. The V gene's germline CDR1 is SGHRS and CDR2 YFSETQ. In nucleotides, the CDR3 is TGCGCCAGCAGCCCTGAGGGGGGTGCTGGCTACACCTTC. It encodes CASSPEGGAGYTF.

The V and J genes are TRBV28 and TRBJ2-1, with D perhaps TRBD2 (5 bases). Germline loops: CDR1 MDHEN, CDR2 SYDVKM. The CDR3 runs 11 residues. The V end was cut by 3 bases, the J end by 11 bases, with 8 bases between. The DNA for the CDR3 is TGTGCCAGCAGTTTCCGGGAACAGCAGTTCTTC. Its protein is CASSFREQQFF.

This rearrangement joins TRBV7-2 to TRBJ2-5; D unresolved. The CDR3 has 13 amino acids. V was cut by 3 bases and J by 0 bases, with 5 bases left in between. The germline V gene encodes CDR1 SGHTA and CDR2 FQGNSA. CDR3 protein: CASSFTDQETQYF. In nucleotides, the CDR3 is TGTGCCAGCAGCTTCACAGACCAAGAGACCCAGTACTTC.

V and J are TRBV19 and TRBJ1-3, with 9 bases fitting TRBD1. This CDR3 contains 14 residues. With V trimmed by 6 bases and J by 1 base, 1 base remained unmatched. The germline gives CDR1 LNHDA, CDR2 SQIVND (reference sequence). The CDR3 DNA follows: TGTGCCAGTAGACAGGGGGCGTCTGGAAACACCATATATTTT. Translated, it gives CASRQGASGNTIYF.

This clone was seen only once. The V gene is TRBV5-1, the J gene TRBJ2-1, with 7 nucleotides matching TRBD2. V gave up 3 bases and J gave up 2 bases; unmatched junction bases: 8. The germline gives CDR1 SGHRS, CDR2 YFSETQ. The CDR3 totals 16 residues. The CDR3 is CASSSRGSGAYNEQFF. CDR3 nucleotide sequence: TGCGCCAGCAGCTCCCGGGGGAGCGGGGCCTACAATGAGCAGTTCTTC.

A word on this clone: Additional DNA sequences in this sample encode the identical CDR3. V gene TRBV28 combines with J gene TRBJ2-7; D assignment may be TRBD1 or TRBD2 (5 bases each). Trimming took off 4 bases at V and 3 bases at J, with 7 bases between the two ends. The CDR3 runs to 12 residues. Germline V gives CDR1 MDHEN, CDR2 SYDVKM. The DNA of the CDR3 is TGTGCCAGCAGTTCAGGGAGCTACGAGCAGTACTTC. Its protein is CASSSGSYEQYF.

V is TRBV28 and J is TRBJ1-4; 9 bases are shared with TRBD1. The CDR3 spans 15 residues. J was trimmed by 7 bases and V by 0 bases; bases with no gene match: 3. CDR1 and CDR2 (germline): MDHEN, SYDVKM. The CDR3: CASSLWGQGGEKLFF. In DNA, the CDR3 is TGTGCCAGCAGTTTATGGGGACAGGGTGGTGAAAAACTGTTTTTT.

The rearrangement joins TRBV7-3 to TRBJ2-7, with D possibly matching TRBD1 (6 bases). V dropped 2 bases and J dropped 6 bases, with 11 bases sitting between them. The germline V gene has CDR1 SGHTA and CDR2 FQGTGA. There are 13 residues in the CDR3. The CDR3 DNA reads as TGTGCCAGCAGCTTAGTTTTAGGGGGCGAGCAGTACTTC. Protein product: CASSLVLGGEQYF.

This chain joins TRBV25-1 and TRBJ2-3; 13 nucleotides agree with TRBD2. The CDR3 covers 16 residues. The junction had 6 bases not matched to a gene; V was cut back by 5 bases and J by 4 bases. Germline CDR1 is MGHDK and CDR2 is SYGVNS. This chain's CDR3 is CASSRTSGSRADTQYF. CDR3 nucleotide sequence: TGTGCCAGCAGTCGGACTAGCGGGAGTAGGGCAGATACGCAGTATTTT.

A note on this clone: This clone may be a read error of a much larger clone one base away. The chain has TRBV5-8 and TRBJ2-2; tentatively, D is TRBD2 (6 bases). Germline-derived CDR1 and CDR2 are SGHTS and YDEGEE. V lost 6 bases, J lost 6 bases, and 18 bases lay in between. This CDR3 has 15 residues. CDR3 region: CASNFRRDMAGELFF. CDR3 sequence (DNA): TGTGCCAGCAACTTTCGGAGGGATATGGCCGGGGAGCTGTTTTTT.

V and J are TRBV19 and TRBJ1-2, with no clear D. V lost 5 bases to trimming and J lost 4 bases, with 5 bases between them. This CDR3 has 11 residues. The germline CDR1 and CDR2 sequences are LNHDA and SQIVND (reference sequence). CDR3 sequence reads: CASSGSYGYTF. The CDR3 DNA reads TGTGCCAGTAGTGGCAGCTATGGCTACACCTTC. The variable domain in full, completed from reference TRBV19 and TRBJ1-2, reads DGGITQSPKYLFRKEGQNVTLSCEQNLNHDAMYWYRQDPGQGLRLIYYSQIVNDFQKGDIAEGYSVSREKKESFPLTVTSAQKNPTAFYLCASSGSYGYTFGSGTRLTVV.

This clone appeared a single time. This chain joins TRBV7-2 and TRBJ2-7; 11 nucleotides align to TRBD2. Germline assignment: CDR1 SGHTA and CDR2 FQGNSA. The CDR3 is 15 residues long. Trimming removed 5 bases from V and 6 bases from J; junction bases left unmatched: 9. The CDR3 reads CASSVTSGGGVEQYF. In DNA form, the CDR3 reads TGTGCCAGCAGCGTAACTAGCGGGGGCGGGGTCGAGCAGTACTTC.

This clone was seen only a few times. The rearrangement uses TRBV7-2 and TRBJ1-2; no clear D gene. The CDR3 covers 12 residues. Trimming removed 4 bases at V and 5 bases at J, with 8 bases between. Germline V lookup: CDR1 SGHTA, CDR2 FQGNSA. In DNA, the CDR3 is TGTGCCAGCAGCTCCCCCAGATATGGCTACACCTTC. Residues: CASSSPRYGYTF.

The rearrangement joins TRBV29-1 to TRBJ2-5, with unresolved D. The CDR3 extends over 12 amino acids. The ends were cut back, 3 bases at V and 5 bases at J, with 10 bases in the middle. CDR1 is SQVTM, CDR2 ANQGSEA, per germline. The CDR3 bases are TGCAGCGTTGATGAGTTGTGGGAGACCCAGTACTTC. It is translated as CSVDELWETQYF.

V and J are TRBV7-3 and TRBJ1-1; D is uncertain. Trimming stripped 2 bases from V and 1 base from J, with 11 bases between. Germline V CDR1 and CDR2: SGHTA, FQGTGA. The CDR3 is 15 amino acids. The CDR3 coding sequence is TGTGCCAGCAGCTTACTCGGCGGTTCGAACACTGAAGCTTTCTTT. The encoded protein is CASSLLGGSNTEAFF. Full variable domain (outside the CDR3, taken from reference TRBV7-3 and TRBJ1-1): GAGVSQTPSNKVTEKGKYVELRCDPISGHTALYWYRQSLGQGPEFLIYFQGTGAADDSGLPNDRFFAVRPEGSVSTLKIQRTERGDSAVYLCASSLLGGSNTEAFFGQGTRLTVV.

V usage is TRBV19 and J usage is TRBJ1-2, with TRBD1 as a possible D gene (6 bases). V was cut by 5 bases and J by 2 bases, with 9 bases left in between. The V gene's germline CDR1 is LNHDA and CDR2 SQIVND (reference sequence). CDR3 length: 13 residues. The CDR3 DNA reads as TGTGCCAGTAGTGTCGACAGGAACTATGGCTACACCTTC. Its protein product is CASSVDRNYGYTF.

This chain links TRBV4-1 with TRBJ2-5; TRBD1 aligns across 7 bases. J gave up 5 bases and V 5 bases, and 11 bases lay outside the gene matches. The germline V gene has CDR1 MGHRA and CDR2 YSYEKL. This CDR3 region has 15 residues. DNA for the CDR3: TGCGCCAGCAGCGGGGGACAGTCGGAATGGGAGACCCAGTACTTC. Protein sequence: CASSGGQSEWETQYF.

The CDR3 reads CASKPDGNIQYF. The CDR3 DNA reads TGTGCCAGCAAACCGGACGGAAACATTCAGTACTTC. The chain has TRBV6-1 and TRBJ2-4, with no clear D. The CDR3 contains 12 residues. CDR1 MNHNS and CDR2 SASEGT come from the germline V gene. V was pared by 7 bases and J by 6 bases, with 10 bases between.

At least ten counts were recorded for this clone. V gene TRBV27 combines with J gene TRBJ2-4; possible D gene TRBD2, 7 bases. CDR1 is MNHEY and CDR2 is SMNVEV in the germline V gene (reference sequence). V was pared by 2 bases and J by 8 bases, with 22 bases between. The CDR3 consists of 17 residues. CDR3 amino acids: CASSLSRGAPWGDIQYF. The CDR3 DNA is TGTGCCAGCAGTTTAAGTCGGGGGGCCCCCTGGGGTGACATTCAGTACTTC.

In regard to this clone: The sample has other DNA sequences that encode this CDR3 too. The chain joins TRBV7-2 to TRBJ1-2; D uncertain. V was trimmed by 5 bases and J by 4 bases, leaving 14 bases between them. Germline V gives CDR1 SGHTA, CDR2 FQGNSA. The CDR3 length is 14 residues. The CDR3 coding sequence is TGTGCCAGCAGCCTCGTCCGGGGAGCCTATGGCTACACCTTC. Protein product: CASSLVRGAYGYTF. Combining the CDR3 with reference TRBV7-2 and TRBJ1-2 gives the whole variable domain GAGVSQSPSNKVTEKGKDVELRCDPISGHTALYWYRQSLGQGLEFLIYFQGNSAPDKSGLPSDRFSAERTGGSVSTLTIQRTQQEDSAVYLCASSLVRGAYGYTFGSGTRLTVV.

The rearrangement joins TRBV19 to TRBJ1-5, with D possibly TRBD1 on 5 matching bases. V was shortened by 5 bases and J by 0 bases, with 11 bases between the two germline ends. Germline loops: CDR1 LNHDA, CDR2 SQIVND (reference sequence). The CDR3 is 15 residues long. CDR3 residues: CASSPGHFSNQPQHF. The CDR3 coding sequence is TGTGCCAGTAGTCCGGGGCACTTTAGCAATCAGCCCCAGCATTTT.